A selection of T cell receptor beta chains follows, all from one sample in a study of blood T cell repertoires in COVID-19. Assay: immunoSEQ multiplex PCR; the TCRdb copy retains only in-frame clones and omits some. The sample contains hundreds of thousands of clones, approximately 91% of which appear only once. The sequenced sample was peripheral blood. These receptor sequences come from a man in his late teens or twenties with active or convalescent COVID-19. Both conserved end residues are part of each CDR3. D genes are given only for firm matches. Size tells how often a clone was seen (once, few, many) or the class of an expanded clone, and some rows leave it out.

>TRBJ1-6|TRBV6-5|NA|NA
CASSYSTGNGNSPLHF
TGTGCCAGCAGTTACTCGACTGGTAACGGTAATTCACCCCTCCACTTT
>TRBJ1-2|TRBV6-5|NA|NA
CASSYGDGEGYGYTF
TGTGCCAGCAGTTACGGCGACGGGGAGGGGTATGGCTACACCTTC
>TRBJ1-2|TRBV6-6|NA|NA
CASILTGGRIYGYTF
TGTGCCAGCATACTCACCGGAGGACGGATCTATGGCTACACCTTC
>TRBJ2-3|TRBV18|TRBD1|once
CASSPQGQGGDTQYF
TGTGCCAGCTCACCGCAAGGACAGGGCGGGGATACGCAGTATTTT
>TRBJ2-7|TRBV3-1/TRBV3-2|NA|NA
CASSSQQSYEQYF
TGTGCCAGCAGCTCCCAACAGAGCTACGAGCAGTACTTC
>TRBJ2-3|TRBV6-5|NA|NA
CASRPGLSTDTQYF
TGTGCCAGCAGACCTGGACTAAGCACAGATACGCAGTATTTT
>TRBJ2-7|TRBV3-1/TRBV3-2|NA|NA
CASSQDRGANEQYF
TGTGCCAGCAGCCAAGACCGGGGGGCAAACGAGCAGTACTTC
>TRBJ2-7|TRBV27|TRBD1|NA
CASSRPGQGVFEQYF
TGTGCCAGCAGTCGCCCGGGACAGGGGGTTTTCGAGCAGTACTTC
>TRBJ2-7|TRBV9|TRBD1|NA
CASSGGQGPYEQYF
TGTGCCAGCAGCGGGGGACAGGGCCCTTACGAGCAGTACTTC
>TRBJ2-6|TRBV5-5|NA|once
CASSLYSGANVLTF
TGTGCCAGCAGCTTATATTCTGGGGCCAACGTCCTGACTTTC
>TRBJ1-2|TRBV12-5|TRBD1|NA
CASAPGQGRGNYGYTF
TGTGCTAGCGCACCGGGACAGGGTCGGGGAAACTATGGCTACACCTTC
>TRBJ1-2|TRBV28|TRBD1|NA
CASSALLVSDRGHGYTF
TGTGCCAGCAGTGCCCTCCTCGTCTCAGACAGGGGGCATGGCTACACCTTC
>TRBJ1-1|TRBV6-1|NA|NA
CASREGPNTEAFF
TGTGCCAGCAGGGAAGGGCCCAACACTGAAGCTTTCTTT
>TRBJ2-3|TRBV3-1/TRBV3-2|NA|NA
CASSQATYTDTQYF
TGTGCCAGCAGCCAAGCGACTTACACAGATACGCAGTATTTT
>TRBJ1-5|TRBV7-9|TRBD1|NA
CASSDGTGSWQPQHF
TGTGCCAGCAGCGACGGGACAGGGTCATGGCAGCCCCAGCATTTT
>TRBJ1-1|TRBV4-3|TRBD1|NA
CASSLRTGRTFF
TGCGCCAGCAGCCTCCGGACAGGGAGGACTTTCTTT
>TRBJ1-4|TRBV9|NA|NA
CASSVAPGFSEKLFF
TGTGCCAGCAGCGTAGCTCCGGGGTTTAGTGAAAAACTGTTTTTT
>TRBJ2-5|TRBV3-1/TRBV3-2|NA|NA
CASSQLQETQYF
TGTGCCAGCAGCCAACTGCAAGAGACCCAGTACTTC
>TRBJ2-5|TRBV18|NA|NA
CASSPRGETQYF
TGTGCCAGCTCACCACGAGGAGAGACCCAGTACTTC
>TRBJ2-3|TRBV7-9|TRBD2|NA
CASSPGGYKKSTDTQYF
TGTGCCAGCAGCCCGGGGGGTTACAAGAAAAGCACAGATACGCAGTATTTT
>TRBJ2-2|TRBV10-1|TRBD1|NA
CASSEATGGTGELFF
TGCGCCAGCAGTGAAGCGACAGGGGGGACCGGGGAGCTGTTTTTT
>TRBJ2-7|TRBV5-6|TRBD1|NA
CASSWGQPAYEQYF
TGTGCCAGCAGCTGGGGACAGCCGGCATACGAGCAGTACTTC
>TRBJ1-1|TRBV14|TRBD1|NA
CASRQTGGTEAFF
TGTGCCAGCAGACAAACAGGGGGCACTGAAGCTTTCTTT
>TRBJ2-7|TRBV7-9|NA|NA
CASSLESGSYEQYF
TGTGCCAGCAGCTTAGAGAGCGGCTCCTACGAGCAGTACTTC
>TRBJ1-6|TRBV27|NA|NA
CASSLKDRQGALHF
TGTGCCAGCAGTTTAAAGGACCGACAAGGGGCCCTCCACTTT